This T cell receptor (beta chain) was found in a study of blood T cells in healthy people across ages (dated by TCRdb to about 2015). For the study in its entirety: In model experiments, roughly one uniquely barcoded TCR beta cDNA molecule per two T cells was captured by template switching. Age-related changes in TCR beta repertoire diversity were measured in the study by deep sequencing normalized with unique cDNA molecular identifiers. Donors were grouped into four age groups: young (average roughly 17 years), middle-aged (roughly 40), aged (over 55) and long-lived (approximately 75). To avoid experimental bias, donors of different ages were distributed randomly across sequencing lanes. Two additional independent replicas of 1 million unique cDNA reads from the same blood draw were analyzed for two donors (one aged 18 to 29 and one aged 80 or older).

Library method: 5' RACE. TCRdb shows the sequencer as Illumina HiSeq 2500. A second PCR of 7 to 11 cycles was performed with a sample-barcoded 5' primer and a J-beta primer mix. A unique molecular identifier was introduced onto each TCR beta cDNA molecule by a template-switch 5' adaptor carrying 12 random nucleotides. Each sample yielded at least 3 million CDR3-containing paired-end reads. First-strand cDNA synthesis was performed from all RNA using the Mint cDNA synthesis kit, with priming by a TRBC-specific oligonucleotide. Following uracil-DNA glycosylase treatment, a first 18-cycle PCR with universal primers M1SS and BC2_uni_R was performed on all cDNA. Regarding the original processing steps: For normalization, 1 million high-quality reads, each with a distinct molecular identifier, were randomly selected from each sample. Instead of being binned into consensus sequences, reads with shared molecular identifiers were discarded. CDR3 identification, clonotype clustering and error correction used MiTCR with a Q25 quality threshold and the strictest error-elimination algorithm. A nonparametric unseen species model with Euler transformation was used to estimate a lower bound on total TCR beta diversity. TCRdb reanalyzed the raw reads on its own, using fastp at Q25 for trimming and MiXCR for clone calling, and kept in-frame beta chains. CDR3 protein sequences are deduplicated, and each keeps its most common genes and DNA. The V and J calls follow TCRdb's processing rather than the paper's. Counted in this sample were roughly 1.4 million distinct CDR3 sequences; roughly 60% of them appeared once. Approximately 7% of the sample is in the top ten clones.

Results and caveats for the whole study, not just this receptor: Because profiling used bulk unsorted PBMCs, naive and antigen-experienced compartments could not be compared conclusively. Because donor CMV infection status was unknown, age-related changes in expanded clonotypes were potentially confounded. Observed TCR beta diversity correlated strongly with the percentage of naive T cells measured by flow cytometry. Compared with the aged group, the long-lived group had more naive CD4+ T cells, fewer expanded clones and increased TCR diversity, a pattern suggesting age selection. As age increased, observed TCR beta diversity per million T cells dropped in a roughly linear way, and a significant reduction was already evident by age 40. Total diversity estimates from one million sequenced T cells were considered lower bounds and underestimates.

Germline trimming amounts to 6 bases on V and 5 bases on J, with 12 as the count of junction bases outside the gene matches. Including cysteine and phenylalanine, the CDR3 has 14 amino acids. Only the CDR3 DNA stays, 42 bases, in frame from base 1. Reading the germline V gene gives CDR1 SQVTM and CDR2 ANQGSEA. The donors were a few dozen Caucasian individuals from Russia, aged 6 to 90 years, who were systemically healthy. Roughly 9.5 milliliters of peripheral blood were drawn from each donor into EDTA-treated Vacutainer tubes. Ficoll-Paque density-gradient centrifugation was used to isolate PBMCs, with at least 6 million obtained per sample. Trizol reagent was used to extract total RNA from PBMCs, with at least 5.5 micrograms per sample. For every donor, flow cytometry on a PBMC aliquot measured the percentage of naive CD45RAhigh/CD27high T cells. This clonotype was seen at least ten times. Its specific antigen is unknown. The record has no base qualities; no much larger clone is one base away.

The receptor was derived from a man aged 18-30 years in good health. Rearrangement joined TRBV29-1 to TRBJ1-1; TRBD1 fits 7 bases in the junction. Sequenced material: blood. The nucleotide sequence is given as TGCAGCGTCCCAGGGGGGCCCTGGGGGACTGAAGCTTTCTTT. Translated, this is CSVPGGPWGTEAFF.